Sequencing of this TCR beta chain was carried out in a study of T cell repertoires in cytomegalovirus infection. The V and J ends lost 3 bases and 6 bases respectively, with 15 bases between them. The CDR3 spans 16 residues. Per the germline V gene, CDR1 is SGHTA and CDR2 is FQGNSA. General study points: The ex vivo response was dominated by HLA-C-restricted CMV-specific TCR beta clonotypes.

TCRdb re-analysed the reads in MiXCR, keeping a single row per CDR3 protein. The table has about 240,000 distinct CDR3 sequences, 6.5% seen once. Note on this clonotype: Antigen: not known.

The genes are TRBV7-2 and TRBJ1-6, with D possibly TRBD1 on 5 matching bases. The sequenced sample was PBMCs. This sequence was found in a human donor in good health (CMV status not recorded). Some clones in this sample may be carry-over from other donors' samples. The CDR3 sequence: CASSFQGASVNSPLHF. The DNA for the CDR3 is TGTGCCAGCAGCTTTCAGGGAGCCAGCGTTAATTCACCCCTCCACTTT.